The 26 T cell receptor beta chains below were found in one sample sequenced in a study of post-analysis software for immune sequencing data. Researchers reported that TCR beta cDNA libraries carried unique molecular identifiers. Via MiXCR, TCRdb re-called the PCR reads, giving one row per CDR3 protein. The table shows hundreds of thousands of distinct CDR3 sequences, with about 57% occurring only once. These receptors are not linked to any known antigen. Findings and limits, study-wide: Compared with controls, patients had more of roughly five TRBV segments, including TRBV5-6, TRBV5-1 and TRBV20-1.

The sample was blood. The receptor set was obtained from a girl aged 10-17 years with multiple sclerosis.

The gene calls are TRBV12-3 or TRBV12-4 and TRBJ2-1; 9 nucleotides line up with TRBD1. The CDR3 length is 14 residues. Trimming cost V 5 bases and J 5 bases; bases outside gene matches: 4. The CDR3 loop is CASSPDRGNNEQFF. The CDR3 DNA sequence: TGTGCCAGCAGTCCCGACAGGGGGAACAATGAGCAGTTCTTC.

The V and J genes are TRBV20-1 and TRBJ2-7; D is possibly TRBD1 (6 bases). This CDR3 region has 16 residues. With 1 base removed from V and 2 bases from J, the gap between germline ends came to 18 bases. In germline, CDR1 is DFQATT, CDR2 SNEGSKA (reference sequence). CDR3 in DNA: TGCAGTGCTAGAGCTGGGACATCACAGCGGCCCTACGAGCAGTACTTC. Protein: CSARAGTSQRPYEQYF.

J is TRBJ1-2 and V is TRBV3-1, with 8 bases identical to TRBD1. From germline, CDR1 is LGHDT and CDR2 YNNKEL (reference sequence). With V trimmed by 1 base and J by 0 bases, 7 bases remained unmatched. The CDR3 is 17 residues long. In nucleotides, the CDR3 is TGTGCCAGCAGCCAAGGCTGGACAGGGCCAGCTAACTATGGCTACACCTTC. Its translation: CASSQGWTGPANYGYTF.

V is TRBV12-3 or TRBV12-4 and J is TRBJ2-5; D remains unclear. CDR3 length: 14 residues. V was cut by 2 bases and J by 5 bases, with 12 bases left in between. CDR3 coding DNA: TGTGCCAGCAGTTTAAAAAGCGATGGGGAGACCCAGTACTTC. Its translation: CASSLKSDGETQYF.

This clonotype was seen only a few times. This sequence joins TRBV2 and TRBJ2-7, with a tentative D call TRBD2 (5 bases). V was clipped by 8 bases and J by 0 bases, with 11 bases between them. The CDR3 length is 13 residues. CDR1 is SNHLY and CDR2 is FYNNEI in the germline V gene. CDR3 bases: TGTGCCAGCGTGTCGGGGAGCTCCTACGAGCAGTACTTC. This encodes CASVSGSSYEQYF.

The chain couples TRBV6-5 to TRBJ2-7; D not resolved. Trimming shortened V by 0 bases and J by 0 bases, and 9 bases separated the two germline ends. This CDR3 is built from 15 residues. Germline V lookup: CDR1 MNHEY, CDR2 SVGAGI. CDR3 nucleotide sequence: TGTGCCAGCAGTTACTCGACCTACCGCTCCTACGAGCAGTACTTC. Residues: CASSYSTYRSYEQYF.

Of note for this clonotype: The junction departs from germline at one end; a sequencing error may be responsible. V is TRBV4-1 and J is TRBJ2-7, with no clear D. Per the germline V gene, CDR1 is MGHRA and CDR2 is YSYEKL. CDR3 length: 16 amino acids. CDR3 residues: CASSQDPLGIIYGQYF. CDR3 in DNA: TGCGCCAGCAGCCAAGATCCCCTAGGCATAATCTACGGGCAGTACTTC.

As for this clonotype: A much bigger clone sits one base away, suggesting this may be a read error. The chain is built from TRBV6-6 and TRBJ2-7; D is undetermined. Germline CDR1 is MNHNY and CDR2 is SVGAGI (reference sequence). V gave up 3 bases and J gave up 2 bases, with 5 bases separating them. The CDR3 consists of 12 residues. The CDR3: CASSYIPYEQYF. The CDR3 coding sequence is TGTGCCAGCAGTTATATACCCTACGAGCAGTACTTC.

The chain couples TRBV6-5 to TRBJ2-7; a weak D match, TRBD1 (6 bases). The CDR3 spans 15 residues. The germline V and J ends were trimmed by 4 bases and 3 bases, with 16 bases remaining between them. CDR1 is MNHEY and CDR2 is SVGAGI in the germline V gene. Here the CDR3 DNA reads TGTGCCAGCAGTTTCCAACAGGGAAGGGGCTACGAGCAGTACTTC. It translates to CASSFQQGRGYEQYF.

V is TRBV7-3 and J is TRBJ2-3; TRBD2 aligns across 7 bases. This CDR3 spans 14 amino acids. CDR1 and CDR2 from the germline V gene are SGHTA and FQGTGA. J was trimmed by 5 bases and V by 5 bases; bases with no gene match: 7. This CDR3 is CASSKTSPGDTQYF. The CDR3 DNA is TGTGCCAGCAGCAAGACTAGCCCGGGAGATACGCAGTATTTT.

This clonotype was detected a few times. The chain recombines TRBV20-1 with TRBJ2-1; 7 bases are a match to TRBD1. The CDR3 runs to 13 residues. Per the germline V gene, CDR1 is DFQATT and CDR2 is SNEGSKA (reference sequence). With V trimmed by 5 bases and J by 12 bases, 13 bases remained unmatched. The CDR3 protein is CSAPGTASVGQFF. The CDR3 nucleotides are TGCAGTGCTCCCGGGACAGCCTCCGTAGGGCAGTTCTTC.

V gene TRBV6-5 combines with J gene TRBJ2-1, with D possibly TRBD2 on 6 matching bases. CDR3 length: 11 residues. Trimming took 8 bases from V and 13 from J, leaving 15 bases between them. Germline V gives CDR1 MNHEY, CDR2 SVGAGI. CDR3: CASGGYGLQFF. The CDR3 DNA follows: TGTGCCAGCGGGGGGTACGGGCTTCAGTTCTTC.

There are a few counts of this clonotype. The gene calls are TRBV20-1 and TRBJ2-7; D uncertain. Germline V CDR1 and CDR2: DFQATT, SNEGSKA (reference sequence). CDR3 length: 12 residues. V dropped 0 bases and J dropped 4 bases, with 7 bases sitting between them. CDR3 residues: CSARDPQYEQYF. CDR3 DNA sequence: TGCAGTGCTAGAGATCCACAGTACGAGCAGTACTTC.

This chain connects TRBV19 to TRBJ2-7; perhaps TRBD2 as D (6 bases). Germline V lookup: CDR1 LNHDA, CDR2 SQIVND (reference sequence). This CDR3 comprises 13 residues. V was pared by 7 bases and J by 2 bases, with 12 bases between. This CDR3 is CASTAGPTYEQYF. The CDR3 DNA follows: TGTGCCAGTACGGCGGGACCTACCTACGAGCAGTACTTC.

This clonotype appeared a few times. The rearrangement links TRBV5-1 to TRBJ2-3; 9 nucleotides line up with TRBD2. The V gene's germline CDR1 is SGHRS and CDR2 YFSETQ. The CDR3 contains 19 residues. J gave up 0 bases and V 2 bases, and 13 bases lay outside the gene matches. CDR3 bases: TGCGCCAGCAGCTTCGGACTAGCGAAGAGTTCGGCTAGCACAGATACGCAGTATTTT. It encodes CASSFGLAKSSASTDTQYF.

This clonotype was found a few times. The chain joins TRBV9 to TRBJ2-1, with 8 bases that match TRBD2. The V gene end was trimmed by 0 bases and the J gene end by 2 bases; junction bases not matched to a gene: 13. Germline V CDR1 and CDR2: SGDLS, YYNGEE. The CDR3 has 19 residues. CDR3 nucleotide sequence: TGTGCCAGCAGCGTAGGTCCCCCCTCTGAGCGGGGGCCCTACAATGAGCAGTTCTTC. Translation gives CASSVGPPSERGPYNEQFF.

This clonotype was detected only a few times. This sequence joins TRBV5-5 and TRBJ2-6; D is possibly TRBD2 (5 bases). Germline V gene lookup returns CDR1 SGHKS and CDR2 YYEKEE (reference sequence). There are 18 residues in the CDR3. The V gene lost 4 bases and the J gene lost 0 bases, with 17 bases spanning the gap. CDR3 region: CASSTGPSSVSGANVLTF. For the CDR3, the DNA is TGTGCCAGCAGCACTGGACCTAGCTCCGTCTCTGGGGCCAACGTCCTGACTTTC.

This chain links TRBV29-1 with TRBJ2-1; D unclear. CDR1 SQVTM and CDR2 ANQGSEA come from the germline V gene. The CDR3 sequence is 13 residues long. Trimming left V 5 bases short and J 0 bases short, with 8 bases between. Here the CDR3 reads CSVRRTSYNEQFF. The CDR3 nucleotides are TGCAGCGTTCGACGGACCTCCTACAATGAGCAGTTCTTC.

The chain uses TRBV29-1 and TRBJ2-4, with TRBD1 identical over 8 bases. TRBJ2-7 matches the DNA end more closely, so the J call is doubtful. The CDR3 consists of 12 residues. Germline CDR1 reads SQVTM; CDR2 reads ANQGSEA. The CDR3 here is CSAGQGRSEQYF. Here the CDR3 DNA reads TGCAGCGCCGGACAGGGTCGAAGCGAGCAGTACTTC.

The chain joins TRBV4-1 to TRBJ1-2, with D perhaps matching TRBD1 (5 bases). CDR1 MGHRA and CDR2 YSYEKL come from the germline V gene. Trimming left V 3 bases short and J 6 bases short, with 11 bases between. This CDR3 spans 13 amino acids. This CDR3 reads CASSHAKGDGYTF. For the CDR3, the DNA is TGCGCCAGCAGCCATGCCAAAGGGGATGGCTACACCTTC.

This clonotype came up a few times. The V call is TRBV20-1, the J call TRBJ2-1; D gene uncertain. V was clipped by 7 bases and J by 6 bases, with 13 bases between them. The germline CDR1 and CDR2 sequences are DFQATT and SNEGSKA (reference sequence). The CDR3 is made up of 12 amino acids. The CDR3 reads CSVPTAPNEQFF. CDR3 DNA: TGCAGTGTTCCGACGGCCCCCAATGAGCAGTTCTTC.

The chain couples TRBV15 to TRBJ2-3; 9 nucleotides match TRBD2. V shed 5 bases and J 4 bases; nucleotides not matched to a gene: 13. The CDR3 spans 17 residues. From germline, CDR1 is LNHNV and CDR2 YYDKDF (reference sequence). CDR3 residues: CATSVQGGTSYADTQYF. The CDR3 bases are TGTGCCACCAGCGTCCAAGGTGGGACTAGCTACGCAGATACGCAGTATTTT.

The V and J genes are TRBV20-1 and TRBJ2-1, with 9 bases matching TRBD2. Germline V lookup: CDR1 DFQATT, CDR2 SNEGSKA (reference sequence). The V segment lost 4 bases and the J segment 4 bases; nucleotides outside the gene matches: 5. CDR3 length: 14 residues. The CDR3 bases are TGCAGTGCTACAAGAGCGGGAGGATACAATGAGCAGTTCTTC. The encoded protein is CSATRAGGYNEQFF.

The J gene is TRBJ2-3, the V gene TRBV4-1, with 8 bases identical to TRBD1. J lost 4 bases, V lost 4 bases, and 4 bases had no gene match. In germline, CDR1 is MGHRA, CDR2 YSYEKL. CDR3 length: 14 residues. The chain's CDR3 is CASSLQGEADTQYF. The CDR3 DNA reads TGCGCCAGCAGCCTACAGGGGGAAGCAGATACGCAGTATTTT.

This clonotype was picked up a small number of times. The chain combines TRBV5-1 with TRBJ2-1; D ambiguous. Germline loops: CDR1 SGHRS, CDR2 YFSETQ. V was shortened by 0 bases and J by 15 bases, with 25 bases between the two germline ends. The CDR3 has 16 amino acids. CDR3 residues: CASSLASSPQELGRFF. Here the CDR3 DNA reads TGCGCCAGCAGCTTGGCCTCGTCTCCCCAGGAGTTAGGTAGGTTCTTC.

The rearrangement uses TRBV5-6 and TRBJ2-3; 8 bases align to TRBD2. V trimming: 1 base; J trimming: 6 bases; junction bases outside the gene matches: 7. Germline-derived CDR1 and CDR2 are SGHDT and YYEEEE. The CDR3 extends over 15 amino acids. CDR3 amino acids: CASSLSLAGGDTQYF. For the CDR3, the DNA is TGTGCCAGCAGCTTGAGTCTAGCGGGTGGGGATACGCAGTATTTT.